The 30 T cell receptor beta chains below come from one sample, sequenced in a study of cytomegalovirus exposure and HLA in healthy donors. Both 60 Vbeta primers and 13 Jbeta primers went into the PCR. Profiled with immunoSEQ multiplex PCR; TCRdb holds only in-frame clones, not every one. The table lists about 180,000 clones, 82% of them singletons. Input material: PBMCs. The source of these receptors is a man aged 40-55 years in good health and CMV-seronegative.

This clone was detected only once. The chain uses TRBV9 and TRBJ1-1, with 7 bases matching TRBD1. Losses at the gene ends were 6 bases for V and 4 bases for J; bases not matched to a gene: 12. CDR1 is SGDLS, CDR2 YYNGEE, per germline. CDR3 length: 15 amino acids. This CDR3 reads CASNLLPEGATEAFF. CDR3 bases: TGTGCCAGCAACCTCTTACCGGAGGGGGCCACTGAAGCTTTCTTT.

In its sample, this clone was seen a few times. Different DNA sequences within this sample yield the same CDR3. The chain has TRBV28 and TRBJ2-2; D ambiguous. V lost 2 bases to trimming and J lost 1 base, with 5 bases between them. This CDR3 contains 14 residues. Germline CDR1 MDHEN, CDR2 SYDVKM. In DNA, the CDR3 is TGTGCCAGCAGTTTACCAGGGAACACCGGGGAGCTGTTTTTT. Translating it yields CASSLPGNTGELFF.

This chain uses TRBV7-9 with TRBJ1-4; 8 positions agree with TRBD1. Germline trimming cut 0 bases from V and 4 bases from J; bases unmatched to any gene: 1. The CDR3 runs to 15 residues. The germline CDR1 and CDR2 sequences are SEHNR and FQNEAQ (reference sequence). CDR3 DNA: TGTGCCAGCAGCTTAGCGACAGGGGTTAATGAAAAACTGTTTTTT. Translated, it gives CASSLATGVNEKLFF.

The V and J genes are TRBV6-6 and TRBJ2-1, with D perhaps matching TRBD1 (6 bases). Germline V gives CDR1 MNHNY, CDR2 SVGAGI (reference sequence). The CDR3 length is 14 residues. The germline V and J ends were trimmed by 6 bases and 8 bases, with 17 bases remaining between them. DNA for the CDR3: TGTGCCAGCAGCTCTCAACAGGGAGACGATGAGCAGTTCTTC. Protein sequence: CASSSQQGDDEQFF.

V is TRBV28 and J is TRBJ2-7; tentatively, D is TRBD2 (5 bases). Germline loops: CDR1 MDHEN, CDR2 SYDVKM. The V gene lost 4 bases and the J gene lost 3 bases, with 10 bases spanning the gap. This CDR3 has 13 residues. The CDR3 region is CASSSGMNYEQYF. Written as DNA, the CDR3 is TGTGCCAGCAGTTCGGGGATGAACTACGAGCAGTACTTC. Supplemented by reference TRBV28 and TRBJ2-7, the full variable domain reads DVKVTQSSRYLVKRTGEKVFLECVQDMDHENMFWYRQDPGLGLRLIYFSYDVKMKEKGDIPEGYSVSREKKERFSLILESASTNQTSMYLCASSSGMNYEQYFGPGTRLTVT.

The chain combines TRBV4-1 with TRBJ2-7; 8 positions agree with TRBD1. This CDR3 has 14 residues. V was pared by 4 bases and J by 3 bases, with 5 bases of the junction left unmatched. Germline V gives CDR1 MGHRA, CDR2 YSYEKL. This CDR3 is CASSLSTGDYEQYF. DNA of the CDR3: TGCGCCAGCAGCCTCTCGACAGGGGACTACGAGCAGTACTTC.

V usage is TRBV7-9 and J usage is TRBJ2-3, with TRBD1 identical over 10 bases. This CDR3 has 16 amino acids. Looked up from germline, CDR1 is SEHNR and CDR2 is FQNEAQ (reference sequence). Unmatched junction bases numbered 6, after V lost 1 base and J lost 5 bases. The CDR3 coding sequence is TGTGCCAGCAGCTTAGTGGACAGGGGGTCGAAAGATACGCAGTATTTT. Translated, it gives CASSLVDRGSKDTQYF. Full variable domain (outside the CDR3, taken from reference TRBV7-9 and TRBJ2-3): DTGVSQNPRHKITKRGQNVTFRCDPISEHNRLYWYRQTLGQGPEFLTYFQNEAQLEKSRLLSDRFSAERPKGSFSTLEIQRTEQGDSAMYLCASSLVDRGSKDTQYFGPGTRLTVL.

V usage is TRBV7-2 and J usage is TRBJ2-3, with D unresolved. Between the trimmed V and J ends, which lost 4 bases and 4 bases, there was a span of 9 bases. In germline, CDR1 is SGHTA, CDR2 FQGNSA. The CDR3 is 13 amino acids. CDR3 amino acids: CASSSQQPDTQYF. CDR3 DNA: TGTGCCAGCAGCTCCCAACAACCAGATACGCAGTATTTT.

This clone was observed a single time. The chain couples TRBV9 to TRBJ1-2; 7 bases map to TRBD1. The CDR3 loop spans 14 amino acids. From germline, CDR1 is SGDLS and CDR2 YYNGEE. Trimming cost V 0 bases and J 1 base; bases outside gene matches: 0. The CDR3 DNA reads as TGTGCCAGCAGCGTAGACAGGGGTAACTATGGCTACACCTTC. Protein product: CASSVDRGNYGYTF.

This clone was detected only a few times. The chain carries TRBV27 and TRBJ2-2; D is undetermined. The V end was cut by 5 bases, the J end by 5 bases, with 9 bases between. The CDR3 loop spans 13 amino acids. CDR1 is MNHEY and CDR2 is SMNVEV in the germline V gene (reference sequence). The DNA of the CDR3 is TGTGCCAGCAGTCTCACTTGGACCGGGGAGCTGTTTTTT. Its protein product is CASSLTWTGELFF.

V and J are TRBV10-1 and TRBJ1-4; possible D gene TRBD1, 5 bases. The CDR3 extends over 13 amino acids. CDR1 is WNHNN and CDR2 is SYGVQD in the germline V gene (reference sequence). As DNA, the CDR3 is TGCAAAAAAAAGGGGATAGTAGACGAAAAACTGTTTTTT. Translated: CKKKGIVDEKLFF.

Here the CDR3 reads CASAWAGVDYGYTF. CDR3 coding DNA: TGTGCCAGCGCCTGGGCAGGGGTGGACTATGGCTACACCTTC. The rearrangement links TRBV7-2 to TRBJ1-2; D might be TRBD1 (6 bases). The CDR3 is made up of 14 amino acids. V was shortened by 8 bases and J by 3 bases, with 16 bases between the two germline ends. Germline V gives CDR1 SGHTA, CDR2 FQGNSA.

This chain connects TRBV7-3 to TRBJ2-3, with TRBD2 matching over 8 bases. The germline CDR1 and CDR2 sequences are SGHTA and FQGTGA. V dropped 5 bases and J dropped 1; count of bases not matched to a gene: 11. The CDR3 sequence is 17 residues long. CDR3 region: CASSPSQAGAGTDTQYF. In nucleotides, the CDR3 is TGTGCCAGCAGCCCGAGCCAAGCGGGGGCGGGCACAGATACGCAGTATTTT.

The genes are TRBV9 and TRBJ2-1, with 10 nucleotides matching TRBD2. J was trimmed by 0 bases and V by 3 bases; bases with no gene match: 6. The CDR3 covers 17 residues. In germline, CDR1 is SGDLS, CDR2 YYNGEE. CDR3 nucleotides: TGTGCCAGCAGCGCGAGCGGGAGGGGGTCCTCCTACAATGAGCAGTTCTTC. Protein: CASSASGRGSSYNEQFF. The whole variable domain, filled in from reference TRBV9 and TRBJ2-1, reads DSGVTQTPKHLITATGQRVTLRCSPRSGDLSVYWYQQSLDQGLQFLIQYYNGEERAKGNILERFSAQQFPDLHSELNLSSLELGDSALYFCASSASGRGSSYNEQFFGPGTRLTVL.

The table lists this clone with a count of one. J is TRBJ2-7 and V is TRBV6-1; possibly TRBD2 for D (5 bases). The CDR3 totals 10 residues. The V end was cut by 7 bases, the J end by 5 bases, with 6 bases between. Germline V lookup: CDR1 MNHNS, CDR2 SASEGT. CDR3 sequence reads: CASKRDEQYF. For the CDR3, the DNA is TGTGCCAGCAAGAGGGACGAGCAGTACTTC.

The chain employs TRBV11-2 and TRBJ2-4, with TRBD2 identical over 9 bases. The CDR3 runs 16 residues. Germline CDR1 reads SGHAT; CDR2 reads FQNNGV. The trim removed 5 bases at V and 3 bases at J, leaving 8 bases unmatched. In DNA form, the CDR3 reads TGTGCCAGCAGCCCATCTATAGCGGGAGTCAAAAACATTCAGTACTTC. This translates into CASSPSIAGVKNIQYF.

Only one count was recorded for this clone. This chain uses TRBV10-1 with TRBJ2-2, with 8 positions matching TRBD2. The CDR3 extends over 13 amino acids. Germline CDR1 and CDR2: WNHNN and SYGVQD (reference sequence). Germline trimming cut 11 bases from V and 7 bases from J; bases unmatched to any gene: 9. The CDR3 region is CAGPGGGHGELFF. CDR3 nucleotide sequence: TGCGCCGGGCCCGGGGGGGGTCACGGGGAGCTGTTTTTT.

This chain connects TRBV27 to TRBJ1-5, with D uncertain. The germline V gene has CDR1 MNHEY and CDR2 SMNVEV (reference sequence). Deletions cut 2 bases from V and 7 bases from J, with 12 bases between. The CDR3 runs to 14 residues. As DNA, the CDR3 is TGTGCCAGCAGTTTAGGTCGGAGCGGGCAGCCCCAGCATTTT. Protein: CASSLGRSGQPQHF.

The gene calls are TRBV6-6 and TRBJ2-7; TRBD2 aligns across 11 bases. CDR3 length equals 16 residues. Germline V gene lookup returns CDR1 MNHNY and CDR2 SVGAGI (reference sequence). The junction had 8 bases not matched to a gene; V was cut back by 5 bases and J by 2 bases. The CDR3 loop reads CASSAGTSGNTYEQYF. CDR3 bases: TGTGCCAGCAGTGCCGGGACTAGCGGCAATACCTACGAGCAGTACTTC.

This chain joins TRBV19 and TRBJ1-1, with TRBD1 matching 7 bases. Germline V gene lookup returns CDR1 LNHDA and CDR2 SQIVND (reference sequence). Trimming removed 4 bases from V and 3 bases from J; junction bases left unmatched: 8. The CDR3 is 15 residues long. CDR3 in amino acids: CASSTETGSYTEAFF. The CDR3 DNA follows: TGTGCCAGTAGTACCGAGACAGGGTCGTACACTGAAGCTTTCTTT.

V usage is TRBV5-1 and J usage is TRBJ2-6; TRBD2 might be the D (6 bases). The V gene lost 3 bases and the J gene lost 0 bases, with 13 bases spanning the gap. There are 17 residues in the CDR3. Looked up from germline, CDR1 is SGHRS and CDR2 is YFSETQ. Here the CDR3 reads CASSSGVRPSGANVLTF. The CDR3 bases are TGCGCCAGCAGCTCGGGGGTCCGCCCCTCTGGGGCCAACGTCCTGACTTTC.

This clone was detected once. This chain uses TRBV7-2 with TRBJ1-3; TRBD1 agrees at 10 bases. J lost 6 bases, V lost 3 bases, and 2 bases had no gene match. The CDR3 is 14 residues long. Germline CDR1 reads SGHTA; CDR2 reads FQGNSA. The CDR3 DNA reads as TGTGCCAGCAGCTTGACAGGGGGCGAAAACACCATATATTTT. This encodes CASSLTGGENTIYF. The full variable domain, with the rest looked up from reference TRBV7-2 and TRBJ1-3, is GAGVSQSPSNKVTEKGKDVELRCDPISGHTALYWYRQSLGQGLEFLIYFQGNSAPDKSGLPSDRFSAERTGGSVSTLTIQRTQQEDSAVYLCASSLTGGENTIYFGEGSWLTVV.

A word on this clone: The junction does not match germline at one end; this may be a read error. The CDR3: CAGSSGASGTNEQFF. The CDR3 DNA is TGTGCCGGCAGTTCTGGGGCTAGCGGGACCAATGAGCAGTTCTTC. The chain combines TRBV6-5 with TRBJ2-1; TRBD2 matches at 9 bases. Germline V gene lookup returns CDR1 MNHEY and CDR2 SVGAGI. The CDR3 contains 15 residues.

This clone was seen a few times. The CDR3 spells CASSLGGQGKTEAFF. The DNA for the CDR3 is TGTGCCAGCAGCTTAGGGGGACAGGGTAAAACTGAAGCTTTCTTT. The chain employs TRBV11-3 and TRBJ1-1, with 9 nucleotides matching TRBD1. CDR1 is SGHNT, CDR2 YENEEA, per germline. The V gene end was trimmed by 1 base and the J gene end by 5 bases; junction bases not matched to a gene: 5. The CDR3 loop spans 15 amino acids.

This clone was found once. V and J are TRBV9 and TRBJ2-1; 7 nucleotides match TRBD1. The V and J ends lost 2 bases and 9 bases, in that order; junction bases with no gene match: 8. The CDR3 has 14 amino acids. In germline, CDR1 is SGDLS, CDR2 YYNGEE. The CDR3 loop is CASSVLTGVGEQFF. CDR3 DNA sequence: TGTGCCAGCAGCGTCCTCACAGGGGTGGGTGAGCAGTTCTTC.

V gene TRBV7-2 combines with J gene TRBJ2-5; 13 bases align to TRBD2. The germline V gene encodes CDR1 SGHTA and CDR2 FQGNSA. Trimming removed 5 bases from V and 5 bases from J; junction bases left unmatched: 14. The CDR3 covers 18 residues. CDR3 in DNA: TGTGCCAGCAGCAGAAGGGGACTAGCGGGATCATTCGTCGAGACCCAGTACTTC. It translates to CASSRRGLAGSFVETQYF.

This clone came up a few times. Within the sample, other DNA sequences also encode this same CDR3. This chain links TRBV18 with TRBJ2-5; TRBD2 might be the D (6 bases). V lost 2 bases and J 4 bases, leaving 8 bases between the germline ends. Germline V gene lookup returns CDR1 KGHSH and CDR2 LQKENI. This CDR3 region has 13 residues. The CDR3 bases are TGTGCCAGCTCACCAGGGGGGAGAGAGACCCAGTACTTC. Translation: CASSPGGRETQYF.

V usage is TRBV6-5 and J usage is TRBJ2-5; 15 positions match TRBD2. The junction had 5 bases not matched to a gene; V was cut back by 7 bases and J by 5 bases. The germline V gene encodes CDR1 MNHEY and CDR2 SVGAGI. This CDR3 has 15 residues. The DNA of the CDR3 is TGTGCCAGCATAGGACTAGCGGGGGGGCGGGAGACCCAGTACTTC. Translating gives CASIGLAGGRETQYF.

The chain couples TRBV5-6 to TRBJ2-1; D uncertain. CDR3 length equals 14 residues. Germline V gives CDR1 SGHDT, CDR2 YYEEEE. The V end was cut by 4 bases, the J end by 12 bases, with 20 bases between. The CDR3 DNA reads as TGTGCCAGCAGCGAACCTTTCCCCCCCGGTGGGCAGTTCTTC. Translation gives CASSEPFPPGGQFF.

V gene TRBV27 combines with J gene TRBJ2-1; 8 bases fit TRBD1. The CDR3 sequence is 14 residues long. Germline V CDR1 and CDR2: MNHEY, SMNVEV (reference sequence). The trim removed 0 bases at V and 8 bases at J, leaving 3 bases unmatched. The CDR3 is CASSLSIRGHEQFF. The CDR3 nucleotides read TGTGCCAGCAGTTTATCTATCAGGGGGCATGAGCAGTTCTTC.